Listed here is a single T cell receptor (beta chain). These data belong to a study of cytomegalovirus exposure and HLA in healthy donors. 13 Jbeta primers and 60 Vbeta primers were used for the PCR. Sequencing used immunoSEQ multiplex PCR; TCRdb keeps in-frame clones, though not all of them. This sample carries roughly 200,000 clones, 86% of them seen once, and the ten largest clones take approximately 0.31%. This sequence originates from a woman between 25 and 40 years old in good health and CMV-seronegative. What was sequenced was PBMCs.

Here the CDR3 reads CASSISSGRRYEQYF. The CDR3 DNA sequence: TGTGCCAGTAGTATATCTAGCGGGAGACGATACGAGCAGTACTTC. The chain combines TRBV19 with TRBJ2-7; 10 nucleotides match TRBD2. This CDR3 is 15 amino acids long. The V gene end was trimmed by 2 bases and the J gene end by 4 bases; junction bases not matched to a gene: 5. Germline V lookup: CDR1 LNHDA, CDR2 SQIVND (reference sequence).